This TCR beta chain was identified in a study of tumor-infiltrating lymphocytes in primary liver carcinoma. At the level of the study: Primary liver carcinomas in the patients were surgically resected.

The researchers produced TCR beta cDNA from approximately 540 ng total RNA with a constant-region primer. Libraries covering TCR beta were generated through three nested multiplex PCR rounds (using a slightly modified ARM-PCR). TCRdb reprocessed the multiplex PCR reads via MiXCR and lists one record per CDR3 protein. In the table there are roughly 330,000 distinct CDR3 sequences, about 65% of which are singletons. Blood RNA came from unsorted whole blood; germline DNA was also extracted. Blood samples of around 4 milliliters were drawn preoperatively. Worth noting for this clonotype: Germline and junction disagree at one end, which may indicate a read error.

Material: peripheral blood. This TCR was recovered from a man aged 35 to 55 with primary liver carcinoma and hepatitis B virus infection.

The CDR3 nucleotides are TGCGGCGTTGTCGGGACGGGGAGCAATGAGCAGTTCTTC. Translated, it gives CGVVGTGSNEQFF. The chain is built from TRBV29-1 and TRBJ2-1; possibly TRBD1 or TRBD2 for D (5 bases each). This CDR3 has 13 residues. Looked up from germline, CDR1 is SQVTM and CDR2 is ANQGSEA.